This T cell receptor beta chain emerged from a study of blood T cells in healthy people across ages. Study findings and constraints: Per million T cells, the diversity of TCR beta decreased roughly linearly as age advanced.

This clonotype occurred a few times. Antigen specificity is unknown. With 4 bases clipped from V and 6 bases from J, the junction kept 13 bases outside the gene matches. This CDR3 contains 16 residues. The germline V gene encodes CDR1 SGHRS and CDR2 YFSETQ. Next came a second PCR, run for roughly 6 to 11 cycles, which used a sample-barcoded 5' primer along with a J-beta primer mix. Using its own MiXCR run on the 5' RACE reads, TCRdb lists one record per CDR3 protein. This sample has under 2 million distinct CDR3 sequences, with roughly 32% found just once. The sequence was collected from a woman in her 30s in good health. The V call is TRBV5-1, the J call TRBJ2-1; the match to TRBD2 covers 7 bases. Sequencing was carried out using blood. CDR3 nucleotide sequence: TGCGCCAGCAGCCACGTGGGGCTAGCGGTTATCAATGAGCAGTTCTTC. It translates to CASSHVGLAVINEQFF.